This TCR beta chain is drawn from a study of T cell repertoires in cytomegalovirus infection. About the research overall: Matching HLA type, along with CMV infection, was indicated by public TCR beta signatures.

Many counts were recorded for this clonotype. Its antigen is not known. Regarding the study as a whole: Pooled public TCR beta family frequency picked out CMV carriers with the relevant HLA. HLA-C-restricted CMV-specific TCR beta clonotypes were dominant in the ex vivo response.

TCRdb reprocessed the reads via MiXCR and lists one record per CDR3 protein. The sample carries 490,000 or so distinct CDR3 sequences, approximately 11% recorded once. In germline, CDR1 is SNHLY, CDR2 FYNNEI. The CDR3 length is 14 residues. The J segment lost 7 bases and the V segment lost 7 bases, leaving 8 bases of the junction unmatched. This rearrangement joins TRBV2 to TRBJ2-1, with 9 bases identical to TRBD2. The sequence came from a human donor in good health (CMV status not recorded). Some clones in this sample may be carry-over from other donors' samples. Sequencing was performed on PBMCs. CDR3 region: CASKFSGSRNEQFF. In nucleotides, the CDR3 is TGTGCCAGCAAGTTTAGCGGGAGTAGGAATGAGCAGTTCTTC.